This T cell receptor beta chain was identified in a study of long-term antiretroviral therapy in people with HIV. Study-wide results and limits: Unavailable data included ART adherence, viral resistance and therapy changes (switches in treatment).

Losses at the gene ends were 1 base for V and 0 bases for J; bases not matched to a gene: 8. The CDR3 is made up of 18 amino acids. Germline V CDR1 and CDR2: SNHLY, FYNNEI. A note on this clone: Its antigen is still unknown.

Samples were assayed with immunoSEQ v3.0 at survey level. Sequencing efforts were directed toward about 35,000-55,000 T-cell genomes per sample. Sequenced by immunoSEQ multiplex PCR; TCRdb stores in-frame clones only, minus some. The profile shows about 16,000 clones, 88% of them singletons. The material sequenced was unsorted PBMCs, taken around 2.3 years before starting antiretroviral therapy. This TCR derives from a woman in her thirties with HIV. The chain joins TRBV2 to TRBJ1-5, with TRBD1 matching over 8 bases. This chain's CDR3 is CASSEGARGPISNQPQHF. As DNA, the CDR3 is TGTGCCAGCAGTGAAGGTGCCAGGGGGCCGATTAGCAATCAGCCCCAGCATTTT.